This TCR beta chain appears in the sequencing data of a study of blood T cell repertoires in COVID-19. For the study at large: There were acute and convalescent COVID-19 samples, and they came from the United States, Italy and Spain.

Individuals aged about 18 to 89 years were recruited from roughly 22 US areas. Two negative PCRs, clearance, or symptom resolution characterized the recovered Cohort 3 donors. Data came from immunoSEQ multiplex PCR; TCRdb stores just in-frame clones and leaves some out. The sample records 150,000 to 250,000 clones, roughly 84% being singletons. Germline CDR1 is LGHDT and CDR2 is YNNKEL (reference sequence). V gave up 5 bases and J gave up 0 bases, with 11 bases separating them. CDR3 length: 16 amino acids. The clonotype was recovered from a middle-aged man who had recovered from COVID-19. The rearrangement uses TRBV3-1 (or the pseudogene TRBV3-2) and TRBJ2-6; D not certain. Sequencing was carried out using PBMCs or T cells enriched from blood (not recorded which). This CDR3 is CASSDLTVSGANVLTF. As DNA, the CDR3 is TGTGCCAGCAGCGACCTTACAGTCTCTGGGGCCAACGTCCTGACTTTC.